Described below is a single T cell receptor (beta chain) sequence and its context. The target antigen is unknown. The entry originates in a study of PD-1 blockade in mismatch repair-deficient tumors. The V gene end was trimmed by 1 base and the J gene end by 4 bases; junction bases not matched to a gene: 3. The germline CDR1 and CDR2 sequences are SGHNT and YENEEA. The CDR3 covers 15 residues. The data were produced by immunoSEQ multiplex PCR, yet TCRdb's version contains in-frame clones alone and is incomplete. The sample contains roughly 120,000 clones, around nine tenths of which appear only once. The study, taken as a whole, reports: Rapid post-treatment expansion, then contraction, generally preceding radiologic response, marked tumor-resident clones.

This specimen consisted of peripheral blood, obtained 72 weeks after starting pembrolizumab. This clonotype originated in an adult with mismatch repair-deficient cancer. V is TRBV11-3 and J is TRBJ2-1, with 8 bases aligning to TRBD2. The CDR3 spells CASSLVREGYNEQFF. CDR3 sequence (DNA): TGTGCCAGCAGCTTAGTACGGGAGGGATACAATGAGCAGTTCTTC.